These 12 T cell receptor beta chains were all obtained from the same sample, sequenced in a study of CD8 T cells in ankylosing spondylitis. Whole-study results and caveats: Typical of ankylosing spondylitis blood, it appeared, was a TCR beta motif of about eight highly homologous variants.

Their antigens remain unidentified. A single record per CDR3 protein comes from TCRdb applying MiXCR to the 5' RACE reads. The repertoire has roughly 90,000 distinct CDR3 sequences, roughly 10% of them found once; the top ten carry over 25%. What was sequenced was blood, either unsorted or a sorted T cell fraction (not recorded which). All receptors derive from a male donor with ankylosing spondylitis.

The chain couples TRBV27 to TRBJ1-6; D is undetermined. Per the germline V gene, CDR1 is MNHEY and CDR2 is SMNVEV (reference sequence). Trimming removed 5 bases at V and 5 bases at J, with 13 bases between. The length of the CDR3 is 15 residues. CDR3: CASSPSGFDNSPLHF. The DNA for the CDR3 is TGTGCCAGCAGTCCTTCGGGTTTCGATAATTCACCCCTCCACTTT.

This chain connects TRBV20-1 to TRBJ2-1, with 9 bases aligning to TRBD1. Unmatched junction bases numbered 6, after V lost 6 bases and J lost 0 bases. Germline V gives CDR1 DFQATT, CDR2 SNEGSKA (reference sequence). This CDR3 spans 15 amino acids. CDR3 amino acids: CSAKGQGFSYNEQFF. Here the CDR3 DNA reads TGCAGTGCAAAGGGACAGGGCTTCTCCTACAATGAGCAGTTCTTC.

The chain couples TRBV6-1 to TRBJ1-1, with a tentative D call TRBD1 (6 bases). This CDR3 comprises 15 residues. Germline V gene sequence: CDR1 MNHNS, CDR2 SASEGT. V lost 3 bases and J 3 bases, leaving 14 bases between the germline ends. In DNA, the CDR3 is TGTGCCAGCAGTGAGGACAGTTATTGGGACACTGAAGCTTTCTTT. Protein product: CASSEDSYWDTEAFF.

In its sample, this clonotype was seen a few times. The V call is TRBV12-3 or TRBV12-4, the J call TRBJ2-5, with TRBD2 matching over 11 bases. The J segment lost 1 base and the V segment lost 2 bases, leaving 6 bases of the junction unmatched. CDR3 length equals 17 residues. The DNA of the CDR3 is TGTGCCAGCAGTTTAAAGTTGGGACTAGCGGTCCAAGAGACCCAGTACTTC. The encoded protein is CASSLKLGLAVQETQYF.

This clonotype was detected many times. The chain couples TRBV10-3 to TRBJ2-1, with TRBD2 identical over 9 bases. Germline CDR1 and CDR2: ENHRY and SYGVKD. J gave up 8 bases and V 7 bases, and 12 bases lay outside the gene matches. The CDR3 is 15 amino acids. As DNA, the CDR3 is TGTGCCATCAAGATAGCGGGAGAGACTACGGATGAGCAGTTCTTC. This translates into CAIKIAGETTDEQFF.

This clonotype occurred many times. The genes are TRBV7-9 and TRBJ2-2; 8 nucleotides agree with TRBD2. The germline gives CDR1 SEHNR, CDR2 FQNEAQ (reference sequence). The CDR3 contains 16 residues. V gave up 1 base and J gave up 3 bases; unmatched junction bases: 4. CDR3 loop: CASSLVPSGYTGELFF. In DNA, the CDR3 is TGTGCCAGCAGCTTAGTCCCTAGCGGGTACACCGGGGAGCTGTTTTTT. The variable domain in full, with the rest retrieved from reference TRBV7-9 and TRBJ2-2, is DTGVSQNPRHKITKRGQNVTFRCDPISEHNRLYWYRQTLGQGPEFLTYFQNEAQLEKSRLLSDRFSAERPKGSFSTLEIQRTEQGDSAMYLCASSLVPSGYTGELFFGEGSRLTVL.

This clonotype has a count of ten or more. The chain carries TRBV11-2 and TRBJ2-5; 7 positions match TRBD2. This CDR3 contains 15 residues. The V segment lost 1 base and the J segment 2 bases; nucleotides outside the gene matches: 4. Germline V gene lookup returns CDR1 SGHAT and CDR2 FQNNGV. DNA of the CDR3: TGTGCCAGCAGCTTAGCGGCTAGCGGACAAGAGACCCAGTACTTC. It specifies CASSLAASGQETQYF.

Only a few counts were recorded for this clonotype. V and J are TRBV6-5 and TRBJ2-4; perhaps TRBD2 as D (7 bases). CDR1 and CDR2 (germline): MNHEY, SVGAGI. The CDR3 totals 18 residues. V gave up 0 bases and J gave up 0 bases, with 15 bases separating them. Here the CDR3 reads CASSYSAGDTLAKNIQYF. Written as DNA, the CDR3 is TGTGCCAGCAGTTACTCGGCGGGGGACACCCTAGCCAAAAACATTCAGTACTTC.

This clonotype has ten or more counts. This chain connects TRBV12-3 or TRBV12-4 to TRBJ1-1; TRBD1 aligns across 9 bases. The CDR3 runs to 13 residues. V lost 6 bases, J lost 6 bases, and 5 bases stayed unmatched. The CDR3 loop is CASRTGGSAEAFF. The CDR3 nucleotides are TGTGCCAGCAGGACAGGGGGGTCTGCTGAAGCTTTCTTT.

This clonotype was detected a few times. The chain recombines TRBV27 with TRBJ1-2; 7 bases fit TRBD1. Unmatched junction bases numbered 8, after V lost 6 bases and J lost 4 bases. Per the germline V gene, CDR1 is MNHEY and CDR2 is SMNVEV (reference sequence). The CDR3 has 14 amino acids. The CDR3 protein is CASRQQGISYGYTF. CDR3 nucleotide sequence: TGTGCCAGCAGGCAACAGGGGATCAGCTATGGCTACACCTTC.

This clonotype was detected many times. This chain joins TRBV3-1 and TRBJ2-7; 9 bases map to TRBD2. The V gene's germline CDR1 is LGHDT and CDR2 YNNKEL (reference sequence). Germline trimming cut 5 bases from V and 4 bases from J; bases unmatched to any gene: 6. The CDR3 spans 14 residues. The CDR3 sequence: CASSDGLARYEQYV. CDR3 bases: TGTGCCAGCAGCGATGGACTAGCGAGATACGAGCAGTACGTC.

This clonotype was picked up many times. Here the CDR3 reads CASSSAGGAGHQPQHF. CDR3 sequence (DNA): TGTGCCAGCAGCTCGGCCGGGGGCGCGGGGCATCAGCCCCAGCATTTT. This chain uses TRBV7-9 with TRBJ1-5, with D perhaps matching TRBD1 (6 bases). The CDR3 has 16 residues. Trimming took 4 bases from V and 5 from J, leaving 18 bases between them. The germline CDR1 and CDR2 sequences are SEHNR and FQNEAQ (reference sequence).